This TCR beta chain was captured in a study of blood T cell repertoires in COVID-19. About the research overall: Nucleic acid was either cDNA or gDNA, and it came from T cells, B-cell-depleted T cells, or PBMCs.

Per the study methods: Cell counts per sample came from amplifying reference gene primers. Clones were sequenced by immunoSEQ multiplex PCR, and TCRdb holds only the in-frame ones, with some missing. V and J calls and clone size follow that table, whereas D and trimming were derived from the DNA. The data show about 310,000 clones, around 84% seen once. The CDR3 length is 15 residues. V was pared by 4 bases and J by 6 bases, with 7 bases of the junction left unmatched. Looked up from germline, CDR1 is SGHTA and CDR2 is FQGTGA. Input material: peripheral blood. The origin of this receptor is an older man with acute or convalescent COVID-19. This chain links TRBV7-3 with TRBJ2-1, with TRBD2 matching 9 bases. The CDR3 here is CASSSAGGPRNEQFF. CDR3 bases: TGTGCCAGCAGCTCCGCGGGGGGGCCTCGCAATGAGCAGTTCTTC.